This T cell receptor beta chain originates from a study of resident and recirculating memory T cells in vitiligo. TCRdb's copy holds only in-frame clones and misses some; the assay was immunoSEQ multiplex PCR. The profile shows around 76,000 clones, more than 85% of them singletons. Germline loops: CDR1 SEHNR, CDR2 FQNEAQ (reference sequence). CDR3 size: 12 residues. V was pared by 1 base and J by 5 bases, with 6 bases between. Sequencing was performed on blood. The TCR was taken from a male donor with vitiligo. The chain joins TRBV7-9 to TRBJ2-7, with D perhaps matching TRBD1 (6 bases). In DNA, the CDR3 is TGTGCCAGCAGCTTAGACAGGGACGAGCAGTACTTC. It is translated as CASSLDRDEQYF.